This T cell receptor (beta chain) derives from a study of chemoradiotherapy in HPV16-positive cancers (dated by TCRdb to the early 2020s). Some background on the complete study: Using functional T-cell assays on cells from a couple of HPV16-positive patients, the researchers defined candidate HPV-specific T-cell clones and common TCR motifs. Next, the candidate HPV-specific TCRs and motifs were followed in TCR repertoires from 80 to 90 patients with HPV-related cancers. The study set out to ask whether T-cell immunity against the HPV oncoproteins E6 and E7 changes over the course of chemoradiotherapy and whether that immunity affects survival.

The library was generated by the immunoSEQ multiplex PCR assay. Imported from immuneACCESS, the table was reduced by TCRdb to in-frame sequences with V and J called. These copies leave out some clones; in studies compared against another copy, an unresolved V gene accounts for under half, and the cause of the remainder is not known. Counted in this sample were around 1,500 clones; more than 70% of them appeared once. 6.3% of the sample is in the top ten clones. Results and caveats for the whole study, not just this receptor: Only two HPV16-positive patients were used to derive the functional definition of HPV-specific T cells, and the survival association was reported for HPV16-positive patients. Expansion of candidate HPV-specific clones and E7-related TCR motifs was observed in the tumor microenvironment during treatment, whereas no such expansion was observed for non-HPV-specific T cells. Improved recurrence-free survival in HPV16-positive patients was associated with expansion of HPV-responsive T cells during chemoradiotherapy.

Repertoires were sampled repeatedly over the course of chemoradiotherapy so that clonal expansion in the tumor microenvironment could be followed. Turning to this clone: Its target antigen remains unknown. The input lacks base qualities; no much larger clone sits a single base away.

The CDR3 covers 13 residues, taking in both the cysteine and the phenylalanine. CDR3 DNA is the only sequence kept; it has 39 bases, read in frame from the first base. CDR1 is given as MNHEY and CDR2 as SMNVEV, both from the germline V gene (reference sequence). V loses 3 bases of germline sequence and J loses 6 bases, and the interval between the two ends is 9 bases. Material: tumor tissue, obtained from a patient who underwent chemoradiotherapy. The receptor comes from a human donor with HPV-associated anogenital cancer. The V and J genes are TRBV27 and TRBJ2-1; the D gene is perhaps TRBD2, on 5 matching bases. CDR3 protein: CASSFGKFNEQFF. The nucleotide sequence reads TGTGCCAGCAGTTTCGGGAAGTTCAATGAGCAGTTCTTC.